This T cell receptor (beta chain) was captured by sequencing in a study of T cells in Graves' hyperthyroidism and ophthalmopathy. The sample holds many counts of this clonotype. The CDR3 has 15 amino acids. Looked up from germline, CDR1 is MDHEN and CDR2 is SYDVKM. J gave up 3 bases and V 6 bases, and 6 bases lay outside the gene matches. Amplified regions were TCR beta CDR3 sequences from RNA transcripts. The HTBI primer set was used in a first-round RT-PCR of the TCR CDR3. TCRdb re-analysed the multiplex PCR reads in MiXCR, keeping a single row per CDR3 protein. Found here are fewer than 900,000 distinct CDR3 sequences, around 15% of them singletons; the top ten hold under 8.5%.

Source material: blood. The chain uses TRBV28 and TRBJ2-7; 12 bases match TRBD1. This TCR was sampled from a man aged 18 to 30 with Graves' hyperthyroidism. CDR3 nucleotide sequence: TGTGCCAGCAGACCCGGGACAGGGGGCAGCTACGAGCAGTACTTC. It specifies CASRPGTGGSYEQYF.